Presented here are 32 T cell receptor beta chains from one specimen sequenced in a study of spatial heterogeneity in lung cancer. MiXCR, applied by TCRdb to the 5' RACE reads, yields one record per CDR3 protein. Here the sample spans 24,000 or so distinct CDR3 sequences, 6.5% to 8% being singletons. The time point here: sample taken at primary tumor resection. This specimen consisted of PBMCs, obtained at surgery. The receptor set was obtained from a male donor with early-stage non-small cell lung cancer.

This clonotype was detected ten times or more. The chain joins TRBV25-1 to TRBJ2-5; D unclear. In germline, CDR1 is MGHDK, CDR2 SYGVNS. This CDR3 has 11 amino acids. V was shortened by 4 bases and J by 2 bases, with 2 bases between the two germline ends. The CDR3 loop reads CASSAQETQYF. In nucleotides, the CDR3 is TGTGCCAGCAGTGCGCAAGAGACCCAGTACTTC. Full variable domain (missing parts from reference TRBV25-1 and TRBJ2-5): EADIYQTPRYLVIGTGKKITLECSQTMGHDKMYWYQQDPGMELHLIHYSYGVNSTEKGDLSSESTVSRIRTEHFPLTLESARPSHTSQYLCASSAQETQYFGPGTRLLVL.

This clonotype was picked up many times. V and J are TRBV20-1 and TRBJ2-3; 7 bases align to TRBD2. This CDR3 has 14 residues. V trimming: 6 bases; J trimming: 2 bases; junction bases outside the gene matches: 8. Germline CDR1 reads DFQATT; CDR2 reads SNEGSKA (reference sequence). CDR3 region: CSAGGSGTTDTQYF. CDR3 sequence (DNA): TGCAGTGCGGGAGGGAGTGGCACCACAGATACGCAGTATTTT.

This clonotype was seen at least ten times. The chain links TRBV20-1 to TRBJ2-5; the match to TRBD2 covers 7 bases. After removal of 6 bases from V and 7 bases from J, the junction contained 14 bases not matched to a gene. CDR1 and CDR2 (germline): DFQATT, SNEGSKA (reference sequence). The CDR3 loop spans 14 amino acids. The chain's CDR3 is CSARLREPFPTQYF. As DNA, the CDR3 is TGCAGTGCAAGATTGCGGGAGCCATTTCCGACCCAGTACTTC.

The CDR3 DNA is TGCAGTGCTAGACCCTGGGCTAGCGGGAGCCTCGGGGAGACCCAGTACTTC. It encodes CSARPWASGSLGETQYF. The chain joins TRBV20-1 to TRBJ2-5; 10 bases are a match to TRBD2. CDR1 and CDR2 (germline): DFQATT, SNEGSKA (reference sequence). This CDR3 region has 17 residues. Trimming took 2 bases from V and 5 from J; bases not matched to a gene: 14.

This clonotype occurred a few times. The V call is TRBV12-3 or TRBV12-4, the J call TRBJ2-5; possibly TRBD1 or TRBD2 for D (5 bases each). With 4 bases removed from V and 4 bases from J, the gap between germline ends came to 13 bases. There are 14 residues in the CDR3. The CDR3 nucleotides are TGTGCCAGCAGTTCGGGACGGAGCCGAGAGACCCAGTACTTC. This sequence encodes CASSSGRSRETQYF.

This clonotype is deemed medium-sized (0.01 to 0.1%). The V and J genes are TRBV5-1 and TRBJ2-1; TRBD2 matches at 7 bases. The CDR3 loop spans 13 amino acids. Unmatched junction bases numbered 4, after V lost 7 bases and J lost 3 bases. The germline V gene encodes CDR1 SGHRS and CDR2 YFSETQ. The CDR3 nucleotides read TGCGCCAGCGAGCGGGACGACTACAATGAGCAGTTCTTC. Its translation: CASERDDYNEQFF.

This clonotype was detected ten times or more. This sequence joins TRBV12-3 or TRBV12-4 and TRBJ1-1; unclear D gene. V was cut by 6 bases and J by 8 bases, with 13 bases left in between. The CDR3 length is 12 residues. CDR3 protein: CASRSSGREAFF. The CDR3 coding sequence is TGTGCCAGCAGATCCTCTGGACGGGAAGCTTTCTTT.

Many counts were recorded for this clonotype. The chain employs TRBV10-3 and TRBJ1-5, with D perhaps matching TRBD1 (6 bases). Trimming stripped 8 bases from V and 6 bases from J, with 8 bases between. This CDR3 has 11 residues. CDR1 is ENHRY and CDR2 is SYGVKD in the germline V gene. CDR3 in DNA: TGTGCCATCGGGGGGGCTCAGCCCCAGCATTTT. Protein product: CAIGGAQPQHF.

The rearrangement joins TRBV9 to TRBJ2-1, with D tentatively TRBD2 (5 bases). Trimming stripped 4 bases from V and 5 bases from J, with 13 bases between. The CDR3 totals 14 residues. The V gene's germline CDR1 is SGDLS and CDR2 YYNGEE. CDR3 region: CASSYTGSNNEQFF. The CDR3 DNA follows: TGTGCCAGCAGCTATACGGGATCCAACAATGAGCAGTTCTTC.

This clonotype was seen repeatedly, ten times or more. This chain uses TRBV21-1 with TRBJ1-1. TRBV21-1 is shown as a pseudogene. The CDR3 totals 13 residues. CDR3 sequence: CASSKVIMTEAFF. The CDR3 coding sequence is TGTGCCAGCAGCAAAGTAATTATGACTGAAGCTTTCTTT.

This clonotype has more than one count but fewer than ten. This chain connects TRBV5-1 to TRBJ2-5; 9 bases align to TRBD2. The CDR3 length is 15 residues. CDR1 SGHRS and CDR2 YFSETQ come from the germline V gene. V was pared by 1 base and J by 5 bases, with 6 bases of the junction left unmatched. The CDR3, as DNA: TGCGCCAGCAGCTTGTCTACTAGCGGGCATGAGACCCAGTACTTC. It encodes CASSLSTSGHETQYF.

This clonotype was counted at least ten times. The chain uses TRBV10-2 and TRBJ2-5; D gene unclear. Between the trimmed V and J ends, which lost 8 bases and 3 bases, there was a span of 13 bases. CDR3 length equals 13 residues. CDR1 is WSHSY and CDR2 is SAAADI in the germline V gene. CDR3 sequence reads: CASGPRIKETQYF. The CDR3 DNA reads TGCGCCAGCGGACCGCGTATCAAAGAGACCCAGTACTTC.

This clonotype was seen at least ten times. This chain uses TRBV5-1 with TRBJ2-5; 8 bases align to TRBD1. Germline-derived CDR1 and CDR2 are SGHRS and YFSETQ. The length of the CDR3 is 15 residues. With 0 bases clipped from V and 5 bases from J, the junction kept 6 bases outside the gene matches. This CDR3 is CASSLAQGAMETQYF. The CDR3 DNA is TGCGCCAGCAGCTTGGCCCAGGGGGCGATGGAGACCCAGTACTTC. Supplemented by reference TRBV5-1 and TRBJ2-5, the full variable domain reads KAGVTQTPRYLIKTRGQQVTLSCSPISGHRSVSWYQQTPGQGLQFLFEYFSETQRNKGNFPGRFSGRQFSNSRSEMNVSTLELGDSALYLCASSLAQGAMETQYFGPGTRLLVL.

This clonotype was detected only a few times. The genes are TRBV6-5 and TRBJ2-6; a weak D match, TRBD1 (5 bases). Trimming removed 0 bases at V and 2 bases at J, with 5 bases between. In germline, CDR1 is MNHEY, CDR2 SVGAGI. The CDR3 has 15 residues. CDR3 region: CASSYSDTGANVLTF. CDR3 nucleotides: TGTGCCAGCAGTTACTCGGACACTGGGGCCAACGTCCTGACTTTC.

This clonotype has only a few counts. J is TRBJ2-4 and V is TRBV7-8; TRBD2 matches 13 bases. This CDR3 spans 16 amino acids. V shed 4 bases, J shed 1 base, and the junction held 1 base outside the gene matches. Germline V gene sequence: CDR1 SGHVS, CDR2 FQNEAQ. The CDR3 nucleotides read TGTGCCAGCAGCTGGACTAGCGGGGGCGCCAAAAACATTCAGTACTTC. This encodes CASSWTSGGAKNIQYF.

This clonotype was seen ten or more times. V and J are TRBV7-3 and TRBJ1-1; D uncertain. The CDR3 is made up of 14 amino acids. V lost 0 bases, J lost 0 bases, and 5 bases lay in between. Germline CDR1 is SGHTA and CDR2 is FQGTGA. CDR3 in amino acids: CASSLTSMNTEAFF. The CDR3 coding sequence is TGTGCCAGCAGCTTAACTTCGATGAACACTGAAGCTTTCTTT.

This clonotype was counted many times. The genes are TRBV9 and TRBJ1-2; tentative D call: TRBD1 (5 bases). Germline V CDR1 and CDR2: SGDLS, YYNGEE. V lost 4 bases to trimming and J lost 8 bases, with 15 bases between them. The CDR3 covers 13 residues. The CDR3 nucleotides are TGTGCCAGCAGCCATGACAGTCCGGAAGGCTACACCTTC. This sequence encodes CASSHDSPEGYTF.

Many counts were recorded for this clonotype. The chain is built from TRBV7-2 and TRBJ2-4; TRBD1 matches 7 bases. There are 21 residues in the CDR3. V shed 2 bases, J shed 6 bases, and the junction held 25 bases outside the gene matches. Germline CDR1 and CDR2: SGHTA and FQGNSA. The CDR3 protein is CASSLKLLGQMGPPKGNIQYF. CDR3 sequence (DNA): TGTGCCAGCAGCTTAAAGCTCCTGGGACAGATGGGCCCGCCAAAGGGAAACATTCAGTACTTC.

The chain couples TRBV9 to TRBJ2-7; D is unclear. Germline V lookup: CDR1 SGDLS, CDR2 YYNGEE. This CDR3 is built from 13 residues. With 4 bases removed from V and 2 bases from J, the gap between germline ends came to 10 bases. The CDR3 loop reads CASSPPIPYEQYF. In DNA, the CDR3 is TGTGCCAGCAGCCCACCAATTCCCTACGAGCAGTACTTC. The full variable domain, in which reference TRBV9 and TRBJ2-7 provide the parts outside the CDR3, is DSGVTQTPKHLITATGQRVTLRCSPRSGDLSVYWYQQSLDQGLQFLIQYYNGEERAKGNILERFSAQQFPDLHSELNLSSLELGDSALYFCASSPPIPYEQYFGPGTRLTVT.

Ten or more counts support this clonotype. The CDR3 spells CASSVDRSTDTQYF. The CDR3 coding sequence is TGCGCCAGCAGCGTCGACAGGAGCACAGATACGCAGTATTTT. The gene calls are TRBV5-1 and TRBJ2-3, with D maybe TRBD1 (6 bases). This CDR3 has 14 residues. Germline lookup yields CDR1 SGHRS and CDR2 YFSETQ. The V gene lost 4 bases and the J gene lost 0 bases, with 9 bases spanning the gap.

The chain has TRBV29-1 and TRBJ2-7; D call uncertain. The CDR3 has 13 amino acids. Trimming pared 6 bases from V and 0 bases from J, leaving 12 bases between. Germline CDR1 SQVTM, CDR2 ANQGSEA. The CDR3 nucleotides read TGCAGCGTCATCTCGAGCCTCTCCTACGAGCAGTACTTC. Translated, it gives CSVISSLSYEQYF.

This clonotype was counted at least ten times. The chain recombines TRBV6-2 or TRBV6-3 with TRBJ1-2; the D gene is possibly TRBD1 (6 bases). The CDR3 totals 13 residues. The V end lost 1 base, the J end lost 6 bases, and 9 bases lay between the germline ends. Germline CDR1 MNHEY, CDR2 SVGEGT. This chain's CDR3 is CASSYWGRDGYTF. The CDR3 coding sequence is TGTGCCAGCAGTTACTGGGGGCGCGATGGCTACACCTTC.

This clonotype appeared a few times. The rearrangement uses TRBV7-9 and TRBJ2-7; D uncertain. There are 13 residues in the CDR3. CDR1 is SEHNR and CDR2 is FQNEAQ in the germline V gene (reference sequence). V lost 10 bases to trimming and J lost 2 bases, with 15 bases between them. CDR3 protein: CATSRSETYEQYF. CDR3 DNA sequence: TGTGCCACCTCCCGCAGCGAGACCTACGAGCAGTACTTC.

The rearrangement joins TRBV5-4 to TRBJ2-1; D might be TRBD1 (5 bases). The ends were cut back, 6 bases at V and 3 bases at J, with 10 bases in the middle. CDR1 and CDR2 (germline): SGHNT, YYREEE (reference sequence). CDR3 length equals 13 residues. The DNA for the CDR3 is TGTGCCAGCACCAGGGAACTCTACAATGAGCAGTTCTTC. Translating it yields CASTRELYNEQFF.

This clonotype was seen repeatedly, ten times or more. The chain is built from TRBV24-1 and TRBJ2-3, with D hard to call. Trimming took 1 base from V and 6 from J, leaving 10 bases between them. CDR3 length equals 14 residues. Germline lookup yields CDR1 KGHDR and CDR2 SFDVKD. The CDR3 is CATSDFPRADTQYF. CDR3 DNA sequence: TGTGCCACCAGTGATTTCCCAAGGGCGGATACGCAGTATTTT.

This clonotype was detected ten times or more. The rearrangement links TRBV6-1 to TRBJ1-2, with D perhaps TRBD1 (5 bases). The V end was cut by 5 bases, the J end by 2 bases, with 9 bases between. The CDR3 extends over 13 amino acids. In germline, CDR1 is MNHNS, CDR2 SASEGT. The CDR3 DNA reads TGTGCCAGCAGTCTGACAGCCAACTATGGCTACACCTTC. Translation: CASSLTANYGYTF.

In this sample, this clonotype turned up many times. This chain connects TRBV11-2 to TRBJ1-5; tentative D call: TRBD1 (6 bases). This CDR3 has 13 amino acids. Germline lookup yields CDR1 SGHAT and CDR2 FQNNGV. The V gene lost 6 bases and the J gene lost 5 bases, with 11 bases spanning the gap. This chain's CDR3 is CASSTGIDQPQHF. The CDR3 DNA reads TGTGCCAGCAGTACAGGGATCGATCAGCCCCAGCATTTT.

The chain recombines TRBV28 with TRBJ1-2; D is undetermined. V lost 5 bases, J lost 1 base, and 11 bases lay in between. Germline loops: CDR1 MDHEN, CDR2 SYDVKM. The CDR3 covers 14 residues. The CDR3 spells CASSKNNFNYGYTF. Here the CDR3 DNA reads TGTGCCAGCAGTAAAAACAACTTTAACTATGGCTACACCTTC.

Only a few counts were recorded for this clonotype. This sequence joins TRBV18 and TRBJ2-1; a possible D gene is TRBD2 (6 bases). Trimming took 6 bases from V and 5 from J, leaving 11 bases between them. The V gene's germline CDR1 is KGHSH and CDR2 LQKENI. The CDR3 is made up of 13 amino acids. Here the CDR3 reads CASSLAEHNEQFF. The CDR3 DNA follows: TGTGCCAGCTCTTTAGCGGAGCACAATGAGCAGTTCTTC. Supplemented by reference TRBV18 and TRBJ2-1, the full variable domain reads NAGVMQNPRHLVRRRGQEARLRCSPMKGHSHVYWYRQLPEEGLKFMVYLQKENIIDESGMPKERFSAEFPKEGPSILRIQQVVRGDSAAYFCASSLAEHNEQFFGPGTRLTVL.

This clonotype has at least ten counts. The chain is built from TRBV28 and TRBJ1-1, with D perhaps TRBD1 (6 bases). Trimming removed 5 bases at V and 3 bases at J, with 16 bases between. CDR1 and CDR2 from the germline V gene are MDHEN and SYDVKM. This CDR3 is built from 15 residues. CDR3 protein: CASSGGQPTDTEAFF. CDR3 nucleotide sequence: TGTGCCAGCAGTGGCGGACAGCCCACCGACACTGAAGCTTTCTTT.

The chain links TRBV28 to TRBJ1-2; D is undetermined. The CDR3 has 15 amino acids. Trimming took 7 bases from V and 0 from J, leaving 15 bases between them. Germline CDR1 MDHEN, CDR2 SYDVKM. The chain's CDR3 is CASTTRKNTNYGYTF. CDR3 bases: TGTGCCAGCACCACCAGGAAAAATACTAACTATGGCTACACCTTC.

This clonotype appeared many times. The V and J genes are TRBV12-3 or TRBV12-4 and TRBJ2-1; TRBD2 matches at 11 bases. The ends lost 5 bases at V and 6 bases at J; junction bases unmatched: 18. CDR3 size: 19 residues. The CDR3 nucleotides are TGTGCCAGCAGTCCCTTCTCTAGCGGGAGGTTAAGGGCTTCCAATGAGCAGTTCTTC. It is translated as CASSPFSSGRLRASNEQFF.